Below are 10 T cell receptor beta chains sequenced from a single sample in a study of shared clonotypes between healthy human individuals. Sequencing was performed with immunoSEQ multiplex PCR; in TCRdb, only in-frame clones are kept and a portion is missing. This table has about a million clones, approximately 75% appearing once. The sequenced material came from memory CD4+ T cells from PBMCs. Regarding subset: CD45RA-negative fraction. All receptors derive from a man between 18 and 29 years old in good health. Some clones in this sample may be carry-over from other donors' samples.

The gene calls are TRBV6-5 and TRBJ2-7; 10 bases are a match to TRBD1. This CDR3 has 16 amino acids. Germline trimming cut 0 bases from V and 2 bases from J; bases unmatched to any gene: 4. Germline CDR1 and CDR2: MNHEY and SVGAGI. CDR3 in DNA: TGTGCCAGCAGTTACTCAGGGACAGGGGACCCCTACGAGCAGTACTTC. It yields the protein CASSYSGTGDPYEQYF.

Points on this clone: A read error likely explains this, since a far larger clone differs by one base. Additional DNA sequences in this sample encode the identical CDR3. The chain couples TRBV2 to TRBJ1-4; 8 bases fit TRBD1. Trimming cost V 5 bases and J 5 bases; bases outside gene matches: 1. Germline values: CDR1 SNHLY, CDR2 FYNNEI. The CDR3 length is 13 residues. CDR3 sequence (DNA): TGTGCCAGCAGTCGGACAGGGAATGAAAAACTGTTTTTT. This encodes CASSRTGNEKLFF.

Comments on this clone: A junction boundary mismatches the germline segment, possibly from a read error. The rearrangement joins TRBV19 to TRBJ1-5; D not resolved. This CDR3 is 13 amino acids long. Germline V CDR1 and CDR2: LNHDA, SQIVND (reference sequence). The CDR3 spells CASTESLLQAQHF. In nucleotides, the CDR3 is TGTGCCAGTACAGAGAGCTTGCTTCAGGCCCAGCATTTT.

The rearrangement joins TRBV29-1 to TRBJ2-1; 9 bases align to TRBD1. J gave up 6 bases and V 7 bases, and 7 bases lay outside the gene matches. Germline V CDR1 and CDR2: SQVTM, ANQGSEA. This CDR3 has 13 amino acids. CDR3 nucleotide sequence: TGCAGCGCGGGGGGACAGGGTTTCAATGAGCAGTTCTTC. This gives the protein CSAGGQGFNEQFF.

The J gene is TRBJ1-1, the V gene TRBV6-5; D may be TRBD1 (5 bases). Deletions cut 8 bases from V and 3 bases from J, with 13 bases between. Per germline, CDR1 MNHEY and CDR2 SVGAGI. There are 13 residues in the CDR3. The DNA of the CDR3 is TGTGCCAGCCGTTGGGGCGTCGACACTGAAGCTTTCTTT. Encoded protein: CASRWGVDTEAFF.

This chain uses TRBV6-4 with TRBJ2-1; 7 positions agree with TRBD2. Germline lookup yields CDR1 MRHNA and CDR2 SNTAGT. Trimming removed 5 bases from V and 4 bases from J; junction bases left unmatched: 8. This CDR3 is 15 amino acids long. In DNA, the CDR3 is TGTGCCAGCAGTCGGGACTACCAATCATACAATGAGCAGTTCTTC. This translates into CASSRDYQSYNEQFF.

The V and J genes are TRBV7-8 and TRBJ2-7, with D unclear. The germline CDR1 and CDR2 sequences are SGHVS and FQNEAQ. Trimming pared 5 bases from V and 7 bases from J, leaving 9 bases between. This CDR3 is built from 11 residues. In DNA, the CDR3 is TGTGCCAGCAGCCCCTTCTTGGAGCAGTACTTC. This gives the protein CASSPFLEQYF.

The chain combines TRBV6-5 with TRBJ2-7, with D possibly being TRBD1 (6 bases). CDR1 is MNHEY, CDR2 SVGAGI, per germline. Trimming removed 5 bases from V and 0 bases from J, with 14 bases in between. The CDR3 is 15 residues long. CDR3 sequence (DNA): TGTGCCAGCAGTCTCCATGGACAGCCCTCCTACGAGCAGTACTTC. This encodes CASSLHGQPSYEQYF.

CDR3 sequence reads: CASSSPGAGDEKLFF. Written as DNA, the CDR3 is TGTGCCAGCAGTTCTCCGGGGGCCGGTGATGAAAAACTGTTTTTT. V gene TRBV28 combines with J gene TRBJ1-4; D is possibly TRBD1 (6 bases). This CDR3 spans 15 amino acids. Germline V CDR1 and CDR2: MDHEN, SYDVKM. Deletions cut 4 bases from V and 6 bases from J, with 15 bases between.

As concerns this clone: Other DNA sequences from this sample encode an identical CDR3 as well. This chain connects TRBV7-9 to TRBJ2-7; D is possibly TRBD1 (6 bases). Deletions cut 1 base from V and 3 bases from J, with 10 bases between. Germline CDR1 is SEHNR and CDR2 is FQNEAQ (reference sequence). The CDR3 contains 14 residues. The CDR3 is CASSLGGGFYEQYF. CDR3 nucleotide sequence: TGTGCCAGCAGCTTAGGAGGGGGTTTCTACGAGCAGTACTTC.